This TCR beta chain was captured in a study of T cell responses to AZD1222 COVID-19 vaccine. For the study at large: Second doses were pooled across both intervals (about 4 or about 12 weeks). Whole-study results and caveats: Clonal diversity may have been underestimated, and the donors were mostly white British, with more females than males.

About this clone itself: Its target is not known.

Data came from immunoSEQ multiplex PCR; TCRdb stores just in-frame clones and leaves some out. In the table there are 150,000 to 200,000 clones, 88% of which are singletons. This clonotype originated in an adult in good health. The starting material was peripheral blood, obtained on day 0 of AZD1222 vaccination.

In nucleotides, the CDR3 is TGTGCCAGCAGCCAAACTAGCGGGGGGATTCGAACCGGGGAGCTGTTTTTT. Translated: CASSQTSGGIRTGELFF. The chain has TRBV27 and TRBJ2-2, with 12 bases matching TRBD2. The CDR3 spans 17 residues. The junction had 10 bases not matched to a gene; V was cut back by 6 bases and J by 5 bases. Germline V gene lookup returns CDR1 MNHEY and CDR2 SMNVEV (reference sequence).